The clone carrying this TCR beta chain was observed a few times. This sample is part of a study of blood T cells in healthy people across ages. Trimming stripped 7 bases from V and 13 bases from J, with 14 bases between. Germline CDR1 and CDR2: SGHTA and FQGNSA. The CDR3 length is 11 residues. Sample-barcoded 5' priming and a J-beta primer mix drove a second PCR of roughly 7 to 11 cycles. TCRdb reprocessed the 5' RACE reads via MiXCR and lists one record per CDR3 protein. The sample holds over 1.5 million distinct CDR3 sequences, 40% to 55% seen once. The TCR was taken from a woman in her thirties or forties in good health. The sample taken for sequencing was blood. V gene TRBV7-2 combines with J gene TRBJ2-1; D unclear. In DNA, the CDR3 is TGTGCCAGCACCCTAGGGCCCTACCAGTTCTTC. It is translated as CASTLGPYQFF.